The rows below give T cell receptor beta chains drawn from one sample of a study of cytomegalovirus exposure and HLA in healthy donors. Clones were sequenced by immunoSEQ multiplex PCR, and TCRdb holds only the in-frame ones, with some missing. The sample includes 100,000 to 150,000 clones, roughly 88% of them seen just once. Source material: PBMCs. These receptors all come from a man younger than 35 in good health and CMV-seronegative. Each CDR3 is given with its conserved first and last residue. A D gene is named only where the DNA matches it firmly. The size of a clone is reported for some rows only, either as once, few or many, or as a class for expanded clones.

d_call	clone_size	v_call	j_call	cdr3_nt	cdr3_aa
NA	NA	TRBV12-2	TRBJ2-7	TGTGCAAGTCGCTACCTTCAGGGCCGATCCGAGCAGTACTTC	CASRYLQGRSEQYF
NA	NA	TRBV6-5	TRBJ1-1	TGTGCCAGCAGTTACTCAGGGGGGGGGAACACTGAAGCTTTCTTT	CASSYSGGGNTEAFF
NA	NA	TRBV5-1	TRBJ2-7	TGCGCCAGCAGCTTGGTGGTGGGGGGACGGAACGCTTACAGCTCCTACGAGCAGTACTTC	CASSLVVGGRNAYSSYEQYF
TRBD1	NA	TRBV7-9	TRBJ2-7	TGTGCCAGCAGCGTAGGGGGCCCGGTCCGCTACGAGCAGTACTTC	CASSVGGPVRYEQYF
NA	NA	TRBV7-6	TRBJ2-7	TGTGCCAGCAGCTCCCGGTTCAAGGGGACACAAAGCTACGAGCAGTACTTC	CASSSRFKGTQSYEQYF
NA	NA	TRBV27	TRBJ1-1	TGTGCCAGCAGGAGCGCTCCTAGACTTACGAACACTGAAGCTTTCTTT	CASRSAPRLTNTEAFF
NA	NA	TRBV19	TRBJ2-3	TGTGCCAGTAGTATCGGCAGGGTTGGCACAGATACGCAGTATTTT	CASSIGRVGTDTQYF
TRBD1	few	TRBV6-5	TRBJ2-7	TGTGCCAGCAGCCCCCGGGCAGGGGGCGGTTACGAGCAGTACTTC	CASSPRAGGGYEQYF
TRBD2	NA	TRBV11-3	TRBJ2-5	TGTGCCAGCAGCCCGGGGACTAGCGGTTCCCAAGAGACCCAGTACTTC	CASSPGTSGSQETQYF
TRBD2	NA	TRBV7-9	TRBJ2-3	TGTGCCAGCAGCCCTAGGGAGCGGGGGCCCACAGATACGCAGTATTTT	CASSPRERGPTDTQYF
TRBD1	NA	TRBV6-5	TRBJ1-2	TGTGCCAGCAGTTACTCTCCCACAGGGGGTGGCTACACCTTC	CASSYSPTGGGYTF
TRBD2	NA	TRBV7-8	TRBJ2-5	TGTGCCAGCAGCTTAATCGCGGGACTAGCGGGGAGCCAAGAGACCCAGTACTTC	CASSLIAGLAGSQETQYF
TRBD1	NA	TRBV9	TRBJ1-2	TGTGCCAGCAGAGGGACAGGGAATAACTATGGCTACACCTTC	CASRGTGNNYGYTF